This T cell receptor (beta chain) originates from a study of T cell responses to AZD1222 COVID-19 vaccine. The overall study: Second doses were pooled across both intervals (about 4 or about 12 weeks).

With respect to this clone: Its target is unknown.

CDR1 and CDR2 (germline): SGHNT, YENEEA. The ends were cut back, 5 bases at V and 5 bases at J, with 4 bases in the middle. CDR3 length equals 11 residues. Only in-frame clones appear in the TCRdb table, and some are missing; sequencing was by immunoSEQ multiplex PCR. The sample has 130,000 or so clones; nearly 95% are singletons. Study-level findings and limits: Baseline antibody screening turned up just six seropositive AZD1222 recipients. It should be noted that donors were predominantly white British and more often female, and clonal diversity was possibly underestimated.

This TCR was recovered from an adult in good health. The sequenced sample was peripheral blood, obtained on day 0 of AZD1222 vaccination. The chain links TRBV11-3 to TRBJ2-1; D remains unclear. The CDR3 loop reads CASSLDNEQFF. The CDR3 bases are TGTGCCAGCAGCCTCGACAATGAGCAGTTCTTC.